This record covers a single T cell receptor beta chain. What it recognizes is unknown. The data were obtained in a study of OX40 agonist ivuxolimab in advanced cancers. Findings and limits, study-wide: More expanded clones were seen, on average, in CD8+ T cells than in CD4+. Certain nonresponders additionally had low normalized T-cell clonal expansion.

Clones were sequenced by immunoSEQ multiplex PCR, and TCRdb holds only the in-frame ones, with some missing. The sample holds around 150,000 clones, 90% seen once. The TCR comes from an adult with an advanced solid tumor such as melanoma, head and neck, liver or kidney cancer. This specimen was CD4+ or CD8+ T cells sorted from blood, taken in a trial of the OX40 agonist ivuxolimab.

The CDR3: CASSFAQKNTEAFF. CDR3 sequence (DNA): TGCGCCAGCAGCTTCGCCCAGAAGAACACTGAAGCTTTCTTT. The chain recombines TRBV5-1 with TRBJ1-1; no definite D call. The CDR3 sequence is 14 residues long. Germline V CDR1 and CDR2: SGHRS, YFSETQ. Deletions cut 2 bases from V and 1 base from J, with 9 bases between. The full variable domain, completed using reference TRBV5-1 and TRBJ1-1, is KAGVTQTPRYLIKTRGQQVTLSCSPISGHRSVSWYQQTPGQGLQFLFEYFSETQRNKGNFPGRFSGRQFSNSRSEMNVSTLELGDSALYLCASSFAQKNTEAFFGQGTRLTVV.